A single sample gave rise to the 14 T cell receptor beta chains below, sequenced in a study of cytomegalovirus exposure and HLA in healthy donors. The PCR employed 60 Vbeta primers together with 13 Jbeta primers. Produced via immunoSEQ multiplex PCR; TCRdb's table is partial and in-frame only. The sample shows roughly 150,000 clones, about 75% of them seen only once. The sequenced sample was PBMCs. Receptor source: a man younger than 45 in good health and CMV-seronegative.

The CDR3 here is CASSLQGVGYGYTF. The CDR3 region has the DNA TGTGCCAGCAGTTTACAGGGGGTAGGCTATGGCTACACCTTC. V usage is TRBV9 and J usage is TRBJ1-2; 8 bases are shared with TRBD1. The CDR3 runs to 14 residues. Germline CDR1 SGDLS, CDR2 YYNGEE. Trimming took 5 bases from V and 4 from J; bases not matched to a gene: 7.

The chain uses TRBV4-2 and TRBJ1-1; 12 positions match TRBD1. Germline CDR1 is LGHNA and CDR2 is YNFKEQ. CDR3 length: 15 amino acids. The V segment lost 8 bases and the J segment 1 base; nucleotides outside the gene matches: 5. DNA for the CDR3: TGTGCCAGCCGGGGGACAGGGGGCTGGAACACTGAAGCTTTCTTT. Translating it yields CASRGTGGWNTEAFF.

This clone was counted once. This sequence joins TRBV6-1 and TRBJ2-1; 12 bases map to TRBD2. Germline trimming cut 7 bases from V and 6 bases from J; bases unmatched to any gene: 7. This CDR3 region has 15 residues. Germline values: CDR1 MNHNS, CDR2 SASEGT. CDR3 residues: CASNRLAGVGNEQFF. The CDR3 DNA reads TGTGCCAGCAATCGACTAGCGGGAGTGGGCAATGAGCAGTTCTTC.

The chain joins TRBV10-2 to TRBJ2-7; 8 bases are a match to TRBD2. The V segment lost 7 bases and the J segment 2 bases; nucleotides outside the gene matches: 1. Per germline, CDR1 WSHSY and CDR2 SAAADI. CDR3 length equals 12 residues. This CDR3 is CASTAGAYEQYF. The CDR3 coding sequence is TGCGCCAGCACAGCGGGAGCCTACGAGCAGTACTTC.

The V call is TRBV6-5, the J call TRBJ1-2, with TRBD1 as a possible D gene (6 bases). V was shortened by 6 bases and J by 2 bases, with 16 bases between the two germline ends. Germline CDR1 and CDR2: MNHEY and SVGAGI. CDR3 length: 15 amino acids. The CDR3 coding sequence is TGTGCCAGCAGACCCCAGAGACAGGCGAACTATGGCTACACCTTC. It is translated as CASRPQRQANYGYTF.

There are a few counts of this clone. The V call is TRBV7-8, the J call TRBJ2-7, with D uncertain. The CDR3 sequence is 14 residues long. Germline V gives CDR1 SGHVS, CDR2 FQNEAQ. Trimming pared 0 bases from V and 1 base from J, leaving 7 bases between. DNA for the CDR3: TGTGCCAGCAGCTTAGCCGAGGAATCCTACGAGCAGTACTTC. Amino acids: CASSLAEESYEQYF.

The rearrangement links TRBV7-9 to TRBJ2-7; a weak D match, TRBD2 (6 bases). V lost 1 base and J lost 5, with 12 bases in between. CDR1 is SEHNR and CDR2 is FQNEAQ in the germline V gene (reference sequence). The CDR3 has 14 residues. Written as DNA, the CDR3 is TGTGCCAGCAGCTTAGGCAGAGGAGGGAACGAGCAGTACTTC. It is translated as CASSLGRGGNEQYF.

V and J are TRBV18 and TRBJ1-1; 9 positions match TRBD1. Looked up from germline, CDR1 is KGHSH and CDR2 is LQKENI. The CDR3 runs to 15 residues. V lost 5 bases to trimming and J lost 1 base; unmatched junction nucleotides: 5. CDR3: CASSSNRGRNTEAFF. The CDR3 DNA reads TGTGCCAGCTCATCGAACAGGGGGCGGAACACTGAAGCTTTCTTT. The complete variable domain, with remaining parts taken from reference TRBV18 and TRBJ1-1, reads NAGVMQNPRHLVRRRGQEARLRCSPMKGHSHVYWYRQLPEEGLKFMVYLQKENIIDESGMPKERFSAEFPKEGPSILRIQQVVRGDSAAYFCASSSNRGRNTEAFFGQGTRLTVV.

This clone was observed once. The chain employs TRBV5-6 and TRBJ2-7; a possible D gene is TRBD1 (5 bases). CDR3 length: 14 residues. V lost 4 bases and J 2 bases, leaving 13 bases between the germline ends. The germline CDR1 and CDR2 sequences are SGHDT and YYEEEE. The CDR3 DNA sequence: TGTGCCAGCAGCAGAAGACAGATTGCCTACGAGCAGTACTTC. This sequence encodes CASSRRQIAYEQYF.

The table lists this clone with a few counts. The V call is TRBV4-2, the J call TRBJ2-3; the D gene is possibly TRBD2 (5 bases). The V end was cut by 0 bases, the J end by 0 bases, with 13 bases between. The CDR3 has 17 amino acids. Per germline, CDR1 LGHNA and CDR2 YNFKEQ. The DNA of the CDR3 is TGTGCCAGCAGCCAAGATTGGAGGCCCACTAGCACAGATACGCAGTATTTT. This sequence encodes CASSQDWRPTSTDTQYF.

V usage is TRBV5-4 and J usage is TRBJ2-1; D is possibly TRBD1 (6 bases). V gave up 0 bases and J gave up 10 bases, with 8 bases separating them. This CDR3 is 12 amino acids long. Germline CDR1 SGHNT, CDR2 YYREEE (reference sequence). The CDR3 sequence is CASSLARGEQFF. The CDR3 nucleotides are TGTGCCAGCAGCTTGGCCAGGGGAGAGCAGTTCTTC.

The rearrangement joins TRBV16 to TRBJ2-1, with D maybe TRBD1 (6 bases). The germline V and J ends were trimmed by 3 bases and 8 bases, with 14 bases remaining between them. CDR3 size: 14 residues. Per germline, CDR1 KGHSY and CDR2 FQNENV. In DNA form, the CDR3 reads TGTGCCAGCAGCCATAATCATGGGGGCGATGAGCAGTTCTTC. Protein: CASSHNHGGDEQFF.

The CDR3 bases are TGTGCCACCAGCAGAGCGGGGGGGCATCGATACAATGAGCAGTTCTTC. This translates into CATSRAGGHRYNEQFF. The V and J genes are TRBV15 and TRBJ2-1, with TRBD2 matching over 8 bases. CDR1 and CDR2 from the germline V gene are LNHNV and YYDKDF (reference sequence). The junction had 6 bases not matched to a gene; V was cut back by 1 base and J by 4 bases. The CDR3 has 16 residues.

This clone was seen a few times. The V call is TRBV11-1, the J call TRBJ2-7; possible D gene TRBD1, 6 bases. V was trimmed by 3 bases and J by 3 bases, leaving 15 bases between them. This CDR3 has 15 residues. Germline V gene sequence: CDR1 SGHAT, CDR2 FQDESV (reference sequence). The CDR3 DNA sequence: TGTGCCAGCAGCTTTTCGGGGACAACGGGCTACGAGCAGTACTTC. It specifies CASSFSGTTGYEQYF.